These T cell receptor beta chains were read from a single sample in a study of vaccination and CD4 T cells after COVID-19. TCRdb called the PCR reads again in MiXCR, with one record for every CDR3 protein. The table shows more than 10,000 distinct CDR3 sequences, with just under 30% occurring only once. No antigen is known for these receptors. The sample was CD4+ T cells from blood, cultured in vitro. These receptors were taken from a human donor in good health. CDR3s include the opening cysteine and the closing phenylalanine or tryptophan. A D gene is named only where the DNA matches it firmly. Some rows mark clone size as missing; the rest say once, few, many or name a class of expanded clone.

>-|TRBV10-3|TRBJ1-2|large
CATLGTNYGYTF
TGTGCCACGCTAGGGACCAACTATGGCTACACCTTC
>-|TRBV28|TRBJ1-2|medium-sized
CASSLRLYGYTF
TGTGCCAGCAGTTTAAGACTCTATGGCTACACCTTC
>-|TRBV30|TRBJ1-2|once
CAWSKGQGHLGGYTF
TGTGCCTGGAGTAAGGGTCAGGGGCATTTAGGTGGCTACACCTTC
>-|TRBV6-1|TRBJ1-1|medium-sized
CASRIRGTTEAFF
TGTGCCAGCAGAATCAGGGGTACAACTGAAGCTTTCTTT
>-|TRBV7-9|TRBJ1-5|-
CASSLWSGQPQHF
TGTGCCAGCAGCTTATGGTCGGGTCAGCCCCAGCATTTT
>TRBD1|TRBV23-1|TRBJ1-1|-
CASSQGGQSYHSRGLEAFF
TGCGCCAGCAGTCAGGGGGGACAGAGTTACCATAGTAGGGGACTTGAAGCTTTCTTT
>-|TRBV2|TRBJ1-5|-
CASGLVGNQPQHF
TGTGCCAGCGGTCTGGTCGGCAATCAGCCCCAGCATTTT
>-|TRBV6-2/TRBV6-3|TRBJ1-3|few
CASTDPPNTIYF
TGTGCCAGCACCGACCCCCCGAACACCATATATTTT
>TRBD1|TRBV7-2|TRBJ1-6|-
CASSLVGTGGNSPLHF
TGTGCCAGCAGCTTAGTAGGGACAGGGGGCAATTCACCCCTCCACTTT
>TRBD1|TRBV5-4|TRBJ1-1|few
CASSWDRANTEAFF
TGTGCCAGCAGCTGGGACAGGGCGAACACTGAAGCTTTCTTT
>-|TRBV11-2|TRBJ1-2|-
CASSLDLPRDLANYGYTF
TGTGCCAGCAGCTTAGATCTCCCCAGGGACCTAGCTAACTATGGCTACACCTTC
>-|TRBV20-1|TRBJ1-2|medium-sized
CSASLTGTYGYTF
TGCAGTGCTTCCCTTACAGGTACCTATGGCTACACCTTC
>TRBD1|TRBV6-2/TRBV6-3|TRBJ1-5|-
CASSRGQGGRFNQPQHF
TGTGCCAGCAGCCGCGGACAGGGAGGGAGGTTTAATCAGCCCCAGCATTTT
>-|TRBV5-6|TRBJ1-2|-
CASSLDTLVYGYTF
TGTGCCAGCAGCTTGGACACTTTAGTCTATGGCTACACCTTC
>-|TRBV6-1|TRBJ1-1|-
CASSNTRAIANTEAFF
TGTGCCAGCAGTAACACCAGGGCTATCGCGAACACTGAAGCTTTCTTT
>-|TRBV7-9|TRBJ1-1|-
CASSLNGAGEAFF
TGTGCCAGCAGCCTGAATGGGGCAGGGGAAGCTTTCTTT
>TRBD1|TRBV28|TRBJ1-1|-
CASSSGQGGFNTEAFF
TGTGCCAGCAGTTCCGGACAGGGGGGCTTTAACACTGAAGCTTTCTTT
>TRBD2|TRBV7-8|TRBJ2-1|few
CASSLGRTSGRGEQFF
TGTGCCAGCAGCTTAGGTCGGACTAGCGGGAGGGGAGAGCAGTTCTTC
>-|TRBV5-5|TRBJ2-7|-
CASSYHYEQYF
TGTGCCAGCAGCTACCACTACGAGCAGTACTTC
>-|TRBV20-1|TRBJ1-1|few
CSADLRAGWMNTEAFF
TGCAGTGCAGACTTGAGGGCAGGGTGGATGAACACTGAAGCTTTCTTT
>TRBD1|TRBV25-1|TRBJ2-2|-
CASKEGTGLAGELFF
TGTGCCAGCAAAGAAGGGACAGGGCTGGCCGGGGAGCTGTTTTTT
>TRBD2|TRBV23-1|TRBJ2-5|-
CASSPDRRLAGGPGQETQYF
TGCGCCAGCAGTCCTGACAGGAGACTAGCGGGAGGGCCGGGACAAGAGACCCAGTACTTC
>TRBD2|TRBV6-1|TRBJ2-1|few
CASSDGTSVFYNEQFF
TGTGCCAGCAGTGACGGGACTAGCGTTTTCTACAATGAGCAGTTCTTC
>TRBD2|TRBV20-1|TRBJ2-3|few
CSAPGLAGGPTDTQYF
TGCAGTGCTCCTGGACTAGCGGGAGGGCCGACAGATACGCAGTATTTT
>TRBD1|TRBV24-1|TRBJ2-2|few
CATSDLPGQETNTGELFF
TGTGCCACCAGTGATTTGCCCGGACAGGAAACGAACACCGGGGAGCTGTTTTTT
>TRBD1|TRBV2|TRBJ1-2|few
CASTGTGNYGYTF
TGTGCCAGCACCGGGACAGGGAACTATGGCTACACCTTC
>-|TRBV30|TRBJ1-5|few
CAWTLPGEGVGQPQHF
TGTGCCTGGACCCTCCCCGGGGAAGGGGTTGGGCAGCCCCAGCATTTT
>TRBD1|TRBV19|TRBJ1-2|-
CASSSGTGIYGYTF
TGTGCCAGTAGCTCGGGGACAGGGATTTATGGCTACACCTTC
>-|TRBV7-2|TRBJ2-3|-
CASSFLSPTDTQYF
TGTGCCAGCAGCTTCTTATCTCCCACAGATACGCAGTATTTT
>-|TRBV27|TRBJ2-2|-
CASSPMSFGTANTGELFF
TGTGCCAGCAGTCCCATGAGCTTCGGGACGGCGAACACCGGGGAGCTGTTTTTT
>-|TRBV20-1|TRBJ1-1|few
CSAEDGHTEAFF
TGCAGTGCTGAAGACGGACACACTGAAGCTTTCTTT
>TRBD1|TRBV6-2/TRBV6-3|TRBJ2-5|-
CASSSRGQQRGTQYF
TGTGCCAGCAGTTCTCGGGGACAGCAAAGAGGGACCCAGTACTTC